The T cell receptor (beta chain) described here comes from a study of cytomegalovirus exposure and HLA in healthy donors. General study points: Exclusion applied to some V segments, including TRBV6-2 and TRBV6-3, as they were indistinguishable. Roughly even sequencing depth across donors was the assumption behind the presence/absence analyses.

Germline CDR1 and CDR2: LGHNA and YSLEER. Trimming removed 0 bases from V and 0 bases from J, with 12 bases in between. This CDR3 is built from 17 residues. As regards this clone: The antigen is not known.

PCR employed 60 Vbeta and 13 Jbeta primers. Measured with immunoSEQ multiplex PCR; TCRdb has only the in-frame clones, and not every one. The sample lists around 120,000 clones, approximately 80% seen once, with around 3% in the top ten. The chain uses TRBV4-3 and TRBJ1-5; D remains unclear. The clonotype originates from a boy between 2 and 15 years old in good health and CMV-seronegative. Input material: PBMCs. The CDR3 is CASSQDLLAVSNQPQHF. CDR3 in DNA: TGCGCCAGCAGCCAAGATCTTTTGGCGGTTAGCAATCAGCCCCAGCATTTT.